These 7 T cell receptor beta chains share one sample of origin, sequenced in a study of blood T cells in healthy people across ages. Using a J-beta primer mix together with a sample-barcoded 5' primer, a second PCR was run for roughly 6 to 12 cycles. MiXCR, applied by TCRdb to the 5' RACE reads, yields one record per CDR3 protein. The table includes 1,500,000 or so distinct CDR3 sequences, roughly 60% detected once. Sequenced sample: blood. Receptor source: a man between 18 and 29 years old in good health.

The CDR3 loop reads CASSFVSGSVYNEQFF. The CDR3 DNA sequence: TGTGCCAGCAGCTTCGTTAGCGGGAGCGTCTACAATGAGCAGTTCTTC. The rearrangement joins TRBV7-9 to TRBJ2-1, with 9 bases aligning to TRBD2. The CDR3 extends over 16 amino acids. The V gene's germline CDR1 is SEHNR and CDR2 FQNEAQ (reference sequence). Trimming took 3 bases from V and 3 from J; bases not matched to a gene: 6.

This chain uses TRBV6-1 with TRBJ2-5; D might be TRBD2 (6 bases). V was cut by 3 bases and J by 5 bases, with 16 bases left in between. The germline V gene encodes CDR1 MNHNS and CDR2 SASEGT. CDR3 length equals 15 residues. The CDR3 DNA reads TGTGCCAGCAGTGAGGGTATTGATCGGGGGGAGACCCAGTACTTC. It is translated as CASSEGIDRGETQYF.

This chain joins TRBV7-9 and TRBJ2-5; D might be TRBD2 (6 bases). This CDR3 region has 15 residues. With 6 bases removed from V and 2 bases from J, the gap between germline ends came to 16 bases. Germline CDR1 and CDR2: SEHNR and FQNEAQ (reference sequence). In DNA, the CDR3 is TGTGCCAGCAGAGGTGTCCCGGGGGAACAAGAGACCCAGTACTTC. Translated, it gives CASRGVPGEQETQYF.

This clonotype was seen a handful of times. V gene TRBV4-1 combines with J gene TRBJ2-1; D is ambiguous. The CDR3 runs 11 residues. Germline V gene lookup returns CDR1 MGHRA and CDR2 YSYEKL. Trimming shortened V by 8 bases and J by 5 bases, and 7 bases separated the two germline ends. The CDR3 region has the DNA TGCGCCAGCGGGGAAAACAATGAGCAGTTCTTC. Its protein product is CASGENNEQFF.

The chain employs TRBV3-1 and TRBJ2-4, with D hard to call. The J call may be incorrect, as the DNA end agrees better with TRBJ2-7. The CDR3 loop spans 15 amino acids. Germline CDR1 is LGHDT and CDR2 is YNNKEL (reference sequence). CDR3 sequence reads: CASSPDAAAPYEQYF. Written as DNA, the CDR3 is TGTGCCAGCAGCCCTGACGCGGCGGCCCCCTACGAGCAGTACTTC.

The chain links TRBV28 to TRBJ2-7, with D perhaps matching TRBD1 or TRBD2 (5 bases each). The ends were cut back, 4 bases at V and 1 base at J, with 11 bases in the middle. The CDR3 extends over 14 amino acids. The V gene's germline CDR1 is MDHEN and CDR2 SYDVKM. The CDR3 nucleotides are TGTGCCAGCAGTTCCCAGGGACGGTCCTACGAGCAGTACTTC. It codes for CASSSQGRSYEQYF. Variable domain in full (rest from reference TRBV28 and TRBJ2-7): DVKVTQSSRYLVKRTGEKVFLECVQDMDHENMFWYRQDPGLGLRLIYFSYDVKMKEKGDIPEGYSVSREKKERFSLILESASTNQTSMYLCASSSQGRSYEQYFGPGTRLTVT.

The chain links TRBV15 to TRBJ1-1; possibly TRBD1 for D (6 bases). There are 12 residues in the CDR3. Per the germline V gene, CDR1 is LNHNV and CDR2 is YYDKDF (reference sequence). V was shortened by 0 bases and J by 12 bases, with 11 bases between the two germline ends. The DNA of the CDR3 is TGTGCCACCAGCAGAGAGAGTAGGGACACTTTCTTT. Translating it yields CATSRESRDTFF.